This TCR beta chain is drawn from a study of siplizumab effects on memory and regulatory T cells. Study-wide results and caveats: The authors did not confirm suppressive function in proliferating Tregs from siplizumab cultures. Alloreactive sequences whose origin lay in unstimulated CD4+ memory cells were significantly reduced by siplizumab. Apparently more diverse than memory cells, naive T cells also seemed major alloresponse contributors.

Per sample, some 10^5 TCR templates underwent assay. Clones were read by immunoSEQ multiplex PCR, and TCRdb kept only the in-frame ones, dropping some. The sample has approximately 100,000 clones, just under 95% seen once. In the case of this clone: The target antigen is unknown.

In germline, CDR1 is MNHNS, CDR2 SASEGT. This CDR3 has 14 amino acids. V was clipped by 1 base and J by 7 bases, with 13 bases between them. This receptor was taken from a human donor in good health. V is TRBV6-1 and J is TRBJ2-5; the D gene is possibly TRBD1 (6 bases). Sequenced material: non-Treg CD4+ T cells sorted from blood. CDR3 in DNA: TGTGCCAGCAGTGAAGGGGCCCTCAGGGGGACCCAGTACTTC. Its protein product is CASSEGALRGTQYF.